Listed here are 13 T cell receptor beta chains from one sample, sequenced in a study of PD-1 blockade in classical Hodgkin lymphoma. The method was immunoSEQ multiplex PCR; TCRdb's version includes in-frame clones alone and lacks a portion of them. Of around 19,000 clones listed, more than 80% are singletons. The time point was: cycle 4 day 1 (C4D1), after less than 7 weeks of nivolumab. No patient escaped relapse after autologous stem cell transplantation, and brentuximab vedotin exposure varied. Thawed PBMCs underwent magnetic negative selection to obtain purified CD8+ T cells. This material consisted of CD8+ T cells from blood, taken before the fourth cycle of nivolumab. The receptors originated from a human donor with classical Hodgkin lymphoma.

The CDR3 DNA follows: TGTGCCAGCAGCGCGGGAGGGGAAACAAATACCGGGGAGCTGTTTTTT. Translating gives CASSAGGETNTGELFF. The J gene is TRBJ2-2, the V gene TRBV9, with TRBD2 matching over 8 bases. The germline gives CDR1 SGDLS, CDR2 YYNGEE. Trimming removed 3 bases from V and 5 bases from J; junction bases left unmatched: 9. This CDR3 region has 16 residues.

This clone appeared a single time. J is TRBJ2-7 and V is TRBV10-3; maybe TRBD2 (5 bases). The V gene lost 4 bases and the J gene lost 4 bases, with 8 bases spanning the gap. The CDR3 sequence is 12 residues long. The germline gives CDR1 ENHRY, CDR2 SYGVKD. The CDR3 loop is CAISGLQYEQYF. The CDR3 DNA is TGTGCCATCAGTGGACTACAGTACGAGCAGTACTTC.

The genes are TRBV29-1 and TRBJ2-1, with TRBD1 matching over 7 bases. The V and J ends lost 0 bases and 0 bases, in that order; junction bases with no gene match: 14. This CDR3 is built from 19 residues. From germline, CDR1 is SQVTM and CDR2 ANQGSEA. As DNA, the CDR3 is TGCAGCGTTGAAGATGGGGGACAGCCGTGGGGAAGCTCCTACAATGAGCAGTTCTTC. It encodes CSVEDGGQPWGSSYNEQFF.

The chain couples TRBV6-5 to TRBJ2-5; possibly TRBD1 for D (5 bases). Trimming took off 6 bases at V and 6 bases at J, with 14 bases between the two ends. The CDR3 is 13 residues long. Germline CDR1 reads MNHEY; CDR2 reads SVGAGI. The CDR3 sequence: CASRPQGTQTQYF. The CDR3 DNA reads as TGTGCCAGCAGACCCCAGGGTACGCAGACCCAGTACTTC.

This clone showed up just a few times. This rearrangement joins TRBV9 to TRBJ1-6; perhaps TRBD1 as D (6 bases). The CDR3 loop spans 15 amino acids. With 0 bases removed from V and 5 bases from J, the gap between germline ends came to 9 bases. In germline, CDR1 is SGDLS, CDR2 YYNGEE. The CDR3 loop reads CASSVEGEDNSPLHF. The DNA for the CDR3 is TGTGCCAGCAGCGTAGAGGGGGAAGATAATTCACCCCTCCACTTT.

The J gene is TRBJ2-3, the V gene TRBV2, with D hard to call. Germline-derived CDR1 and CDR2 are SNHLY and FYNNEI. The CDR3 extends over 11 amino acids. V shed 8 bases and J shed 3 bases, with 6 bases lying between them. CDR3 region: CASLVTDTQYF. The DNA for the CDR3 is TGTGCCAGCCTGGTAACAGATACGCAGTATTTT.

The chain recombines TRBV9 with TRBJ2-3; possible D gene TRBD1, 6 bases. V was cut by 3 bases and J by 0 bases, with 17 bases left in between. The CDR3 extends over 17 amino acids. Germline values: CDR1 SGDLS, CDR2 YYNGEE. The CDR3 bases are TGTGCCAGCAGCGAGGGGAGATATGGACAGAGCACAGATACGCAGTATTTT. This translates into CASSEGRYGQSTDTQYF.

The chain is built from TRBV9 and TRBJ1-4; D gene uncertain. Germline CDR1 and CDR2: SGDLS and YYNGEE. This CDR3 has 13 residues. V lost 1 base, J lost 7 bases, and 8 bases lay in between. CDR3 region: CASSVSGSEKLFF. CDR3 bases: TGTGCCAGCAGCGTAAGCGGTAGTGAAAAACTGTTTTTT.

This CDR3 reads CASSFSGGALETQYF. Written as DNA, the CDR3 is TGTGCCAGCAGTTTTAGCGGGGGGGCCTTGGAGACCCAGTACTTC. V is TRBV27 and J is TRBJ2-5, with TRBD2 matching over 11 bases. With 3 bases clipped from V and 5 bases from J, the junction kept 5 bases outside the gene matches. The CDR3 has 15 amino acids. Germline V CDR1 and CDR2: MNHEY, SMNVEV (reference sequence).

This rearrangement joins TRBV5-4 to TRBJ2-7; TRBD1 matches at 7 bases. J lost 4 bases, V lost 0 bases, and 1 base had no gene match. The CDR3 is 13 residues long. Germline values: CDR1 SGHNT, CDR2 YYREEE (reference sequence). CDR3 DNA: TGTGCCAGCAGCTTGGAACAGGGGTACGAGCAGTACTTC. Its translation: CASSLEQGYEQYF.

This chain joins TRBV5-4 and TRBJ1-2; perhaps TRBD1 as D (5 bases). This CDR3 spans 14 amino acids. The V and J ends lost 3 bases and 0 bases respectively, with 9 bases between them. Germline CDR1 is SGHNT and CDR2 is YYREEE (reference sequence). The CDR3 sequence is CASSYTGANYGYTF. The CDR3 DNA follows: TGTGCCAGCAGCTACACGGGGGCTAACTATGGCTACACCTTC.

The V call is TRBV19, the J call TRBJ1-4; D remains unclear. Trimming cost V 5 bases and J 4 bases, with 14 bases left between them. The germline V gene encodes CDR1 LNHDA and CDR2 SQIVND (reference sequence). The CDR3 contains 15 residues. The CDR3 is CASSSTTGSNEKLFF. Written as DNA, the CDR3 is TGTGCCAGTAGTTCTACGACGGGAAGTAATGAAAAACTGTTTTTT.

The rearrangement links TRBV11-2 to TRBJ1-2; TRBD1 might be the D (6 bases). This CDR3 contains 15 residues. Trimming took 3 bases from V and 1 from J, leaving 12 bases between them. CDR1 and CDR2 from the germline V gene are SGHAT and FQNNGV. The CDR3 sequence is CASSFWTEINYGYTF. The CDR3 nucleotides are TGTGCCAGCAGCTTTTGGACAGAAATTAACTATGGCTACACCTTC.